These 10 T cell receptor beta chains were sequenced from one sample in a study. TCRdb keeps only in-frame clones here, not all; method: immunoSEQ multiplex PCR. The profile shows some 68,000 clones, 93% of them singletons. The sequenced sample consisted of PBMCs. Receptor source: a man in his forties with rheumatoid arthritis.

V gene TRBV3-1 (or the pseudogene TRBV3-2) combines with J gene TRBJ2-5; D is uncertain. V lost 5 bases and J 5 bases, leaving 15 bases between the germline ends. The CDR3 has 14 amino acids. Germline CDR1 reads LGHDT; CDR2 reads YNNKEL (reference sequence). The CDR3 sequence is CASSAQGWWETQYF. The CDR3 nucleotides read TGTGCCAGCAGCGCACAAGGATGGTGGGAGACCCAGTACTTC.

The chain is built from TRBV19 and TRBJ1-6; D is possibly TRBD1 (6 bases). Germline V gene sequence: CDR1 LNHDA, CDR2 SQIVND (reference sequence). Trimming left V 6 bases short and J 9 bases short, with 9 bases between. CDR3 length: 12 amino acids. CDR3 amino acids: CASSPTGSPLHF. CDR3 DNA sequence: TGTGCCAGTAGCCCGACAGGTTCACCCCTCCACTTT. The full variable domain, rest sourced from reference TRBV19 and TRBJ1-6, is DGGITQSPKYLFRKEGQNVTLSCEQNLNHDAMYWYRQDPGQGLRLIYYSQIVNDFQKGDIAEGYSVSREKKESFPLTVTSAQKNPTAFYLCASSPTGSPLHFGNGTRLTVT.

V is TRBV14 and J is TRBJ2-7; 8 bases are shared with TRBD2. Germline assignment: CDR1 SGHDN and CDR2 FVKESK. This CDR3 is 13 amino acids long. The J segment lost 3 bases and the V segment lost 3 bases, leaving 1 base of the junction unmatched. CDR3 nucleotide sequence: TGTGCCAGCAGCCACGGGAGGGTCTACGAGCAGTACTTC. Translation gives CASSHGRVYEQYF.

In DNA, the CDR3 is TGCAGCGTTGAAGATCGAAAGGGCCGGGAAGCTTTCTTT. Protein sequence: CSVEDRKGREAFF. The rearrangement links TRBV29-1 to TRBJ1-1; D is uncertain. The CDR3 is made up of 13 amino acids. Germline V lookup: CDR1 SQVTM, CDR2 ANQGSEA. Trimming cost V 0 bases and J 8 bases, with 13 bases left between them. The whole variable domain, filled in from reference TRBV29-1 and TRBJ1-1, reads SAVISQKPSRDICQRGTSLTIQCQVDSQVTMMFWYRQQPGQSLTLIATANQGSEATYESGFVIDKFPISRPNLTFSTLTVSNMSPEDSSIYLCSVEDRKGREAFFGQGTRLTVV.

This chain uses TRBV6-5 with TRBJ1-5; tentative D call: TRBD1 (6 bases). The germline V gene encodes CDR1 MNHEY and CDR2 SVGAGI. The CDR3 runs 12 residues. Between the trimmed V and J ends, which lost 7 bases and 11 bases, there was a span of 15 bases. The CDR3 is CASTSHKGAQHF. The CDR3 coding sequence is TGTGCCAGCACTTCACATAAGGGGGCCCAGCATTTT.

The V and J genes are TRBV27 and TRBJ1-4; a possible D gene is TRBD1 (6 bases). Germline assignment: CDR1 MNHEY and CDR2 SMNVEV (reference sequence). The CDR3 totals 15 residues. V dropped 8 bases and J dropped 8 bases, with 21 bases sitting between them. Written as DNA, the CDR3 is TGTGCCAGCGGATCCTGGGGCAGGGGAGAGGAAAAACTGTTTTTT. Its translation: CASGSWGRGEEKLFF.

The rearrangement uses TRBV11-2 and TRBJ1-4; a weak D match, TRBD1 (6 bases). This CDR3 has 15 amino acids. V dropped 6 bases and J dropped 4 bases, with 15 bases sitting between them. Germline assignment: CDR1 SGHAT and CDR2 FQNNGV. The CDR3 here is CASSSIQGGNEKLFF. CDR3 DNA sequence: TGTGCCAGCAGTTCCATACAGGGAGGTAATGAAAAACTGTTTTTT.

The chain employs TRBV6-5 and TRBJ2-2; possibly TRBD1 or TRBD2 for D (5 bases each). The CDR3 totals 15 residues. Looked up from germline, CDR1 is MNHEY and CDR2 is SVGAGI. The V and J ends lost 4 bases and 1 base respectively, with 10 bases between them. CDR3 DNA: TGTGCCAGCAGTTCCGGGGCCGTGAACACCGGGGAGCTGTTTTTT. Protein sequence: CASSSGAVNTGELFF.

The CDR3 loop reads CASSLTRDNEQFF. CDR3 coding DNA: TGTGCCAGCAGCTTAACGAGGGACAATGAGCAGTTCTTC. The chain recombines TRBV7-3 with TRBJ2-1; possible D gene TRBD2, 5 bases. The CDR3 sequence is 13 residues long. The ends were cut back, 0 bases at V and 5 bases at J, with 5 bases in the middle. The germline gives CDR1 SGHTA, CDR2 FQGTGA.

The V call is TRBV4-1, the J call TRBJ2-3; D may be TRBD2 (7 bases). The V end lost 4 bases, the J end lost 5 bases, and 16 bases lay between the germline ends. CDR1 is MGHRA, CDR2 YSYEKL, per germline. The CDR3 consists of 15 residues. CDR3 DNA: TGCGCCAGCAGCCCCCGTGGCGGGGGCGGAGATACGCAGTATTTT. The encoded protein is CASSPRGGGGDTQYF.